These 10 T cell receptor beta chains came from one sample sequenced in a study of CD8+ T cells in alopecia areata. Reverse transcribed after extraction, RNA yielded cDNA as the sequencing template. Generated by immunoSEQ multiplex PCR, the TCRdb table keeps only in-frame clones and is missing some. The sample lists around 160,000 clones, around 87% occurring once. This specimen was CD8+ T cells sorted from blood, taken at week 0. All receptors derive from a human donor with alopecia areata.

The chain is built from TRBV7-9 and TRBJ2-7; D is possibly TRBD1 (6 bases). This CDR3 region has 14 residues. Trimming cost V 3 bases and J 2 bases, with 11 bases left between them. Germline V gene data show CDR1 as SEHNR and CDR2 as FQNEAQ (reference sequence). DNA of the CDR3: TGTGCCAGCAGCTTTGAGGACAGACCCTACGAGCAGTACTTC. Encoded protein: CASSFEDRPYEQYF.

V gene TRBV6-5 combines with J gene TRBJ2-7, with D unclear. Germline V gene sequence: CDR1 MNHEY, CDR2 SVGAGI. This CDR3 is 13 amino acids long. The V gene lost 4 bases and the J gene lost 0 bases, with 7 bases spanning the gap. Written as DNA, the CDR3 is TGTGCCAGCAGTTTCGGATACTCCTACGAGCAGTACTTC. This codes for CASSFGYSYEQYF.

The J gene is TRBJ2-7, the V gene TRBV4-1; the D is unclear. From germline, CDR1 is MGHRA and CDR2 YSYEKL. There are 14 residues in the CDR3. V was shortened by 6 bases and J by 0 bases, with 12 bases between the two germline ends. In nucleotides, the CDR3 is TGCGCCAGCAGTCCAGAGGATAGCTCCTACGAGCAGTACTTC. It is translated as CASSPEDSSYEQYF.

This clone was found a few times. V usage is TRBV11-1 and J usage is TRBJ2-1; D is possibly TRBD1 (6 bases). This CDR3 is 15 amino acids long. Trimming pared 5 bases from V and 0 bases from J, leaving 11 bases between. Germline V gene lookup returns CDR1 SGHAT and CDR2 FQDESV (reference sequence). CDR3 loop: CASSHRDISYNEQFF. In DNA, the CDR3 is TGTGCCAGCAGCCACCGGGACATCTCCTACAATGAGCAGTTCTTC.

This chain uses TRBV5-6 with TRBJ2-3, with 7 bases aligning to TRBD1. V lost 0 bases to trimming and J lost 2 bases; unmatched junction nucleotides: 3. The germline V gene has CDR1 SGHDT and CDR2 YYEEEE. The CDR3 runs to 15 residues. DNA for the CDR3: TGTGCCAGCAGCTTGGGGACAGGTCCCACAGATACGCAGTATTTT. This codes for CASSLGTGPTDTQYF.

V gene TRBV14 combines with J gene TRBJ2-7; D uncertain. Trimming left V 0 bases short and J 4 bases short, with 4 bases between. The CDR3 has 12 residues. The V gene's germline CDR1 is SGHDN and CDR2 FVKESK. CDR3 bases: TGTGCCAGCAGCCAAGATGGGTACGAGCAGTACTTC. It specifies CASSQDGYEQYF.

The chain couples TRBV6-1 to TRBJ2-3; D is ambiguous. The germline gives CDR1 MNHNS, CDR2 SASEGT. V lost 2 bases to trimming and J lost 4 bases, with 10 bases between them. The CDR3 spans 14 residues. The CDR3 region is CASSESGFADTQYF. The CDR3 nucleotides are TGTGCCAGCAGTGAATCTGGGTTCGCAGATACGCAGTATTTT.

The chain uses TRBV10-1 and TRBJ2-7, with TRBD2 identical over 7 bases. V gave up 5 bases and J gave up 5 bases; unmatched junction bases: 9. This CDR3 is 14 amino acids long. Germline loops: CDR1 WNHNN, CDR2 SYGVQD (reference sequence). CDR3 region: CASSTTLAVHEQYF. The CDR3 DNA sequence: TGCGCCAGCAGTACCACGCTAGCGGTCCACGAGCAGTACTTC.

J is TRBJ2-7 and V is TRBV9; possible D gene TRBD1, 5 bases. CDR3 length equals 14 residues. Trimming removed 0 bases at V and 2 bases at J, with 9 bases between. The germline CDR1 and CDR2 sequences are SGDLS and YYNGEE. CDR3 coding DNA: TGTGCCAGCAGCGTAGGGGGCACAACCTACGAGCAGTACTTC. This codes for CASSVGGTTYEQYF.

The chain links TRBV27 to TRBJ2-7; the match to TRBD1 covers 9 bases. J lost 2 bases, V lost 2 bases, and 4 bases had no gene match. The CDR3 loop spans 15 amino acids. CDR1 is MNHEY, CDR2 SMNVEV, per germline (reference sequence). The CDR3: CASSLGTGTTYEQYF. The DNA for the CDR3 is TGTGCCAGCAGTTTAGGGACAGGGACAACCTACGAGCAGTACTTC.